These T cell receptor beta chains were read from a single sample in a study of cytotoxic CD8 clonotypes in ibrutinib-treated CLL. The protocol was immunoSEQ multiplex PCR, while the TCRdb copy is restricted to in-frame clones and leaves out a portion. Among approximately 67,000 clones listed, 80% were seen once. The sample was PBMCs, taken at disease progression, from a patient treated with ibrutinib. Receptors were obtained from a human donor with chronic lymphocytic leukemia. CDR3s include the opening cysteine and the closing phenylalanine or tryptophan. D genes are given only for firm matches. Where a row states a size, it is once, few, many or the class of an expanded clone; other rows omit it.

v_call: TRBV6-1
clone_size: -
j_call: TRBJ1-2
d_call: -
cdr3_aa: CASRERTVGYTF
cdr3_nt: TGTGCCAGCAGGGAAAGGACGGTTGGCTACACCTTC

v_call: TRBV10-1
clone_size: few
j_call: TRBJ2-4
d_call: -
cdr3_aa: CASSQAAKNIQYF
cdr3_nt: TGCGCCAGCAGTCAGGCAGCCAAAAACATTCAGTACTTC

v_call: TRBV29-1
clone_size: -
j_call: TRBJ1-2
d_call: TRBD1
cdr3_aa: CSVDLTGTVGRGGYTF
cdr3_nt: TGCAGCGTTGATCTGACCGGGACAGTCGGAAGAGGAGGCTACACCTTC

v_call: TRBV7-9
clone_size: -
j_call: TRBJ2-7
d_call: -
cdr3_aa: CASSLGTFTYEQYF
cdr3_nt: TGTGCCAGCAGCTTAGGGACTTTTACCTACGAGCAGTACTTC

v_call: TRBV7-9
clone_size: -
j_call: TRBJ2-2
d_call: -
cdr3_aa: CASSLPKTDNFLGELFF
cdr3_nt: TGTGCCAGCAGCTTACCCAAGACAGACAACTTTCTGGGGGAGCTGTTTTTT

v_call: TRBV6-1
clone_size: -
j_call: TRBJ1-2
d_call: -
cdr3_aa: CASRRAFVMGYGYTF
cdr3_nt: TGTGCCAGCAGGCGGGCCTTTGTCATGGGATATGGCTACACCTTC

v_call: TRBV29-1
clone_size: -
j_call: TRBJ1-1
d_call: -
cdr3_aa: CSVDQVGTEAFF
cdr3_nt: TGCAGCGTTGACCAGGTGGGCACTGAAGCTTTCTTT

v_call: TRBV19
clone_size: few
j_call: TRBJ2-1
d_call: -
cdr3_aa: CASSKGRGSYNEQFF
cdr3_nt: TGTGCCAGTAGTAAGGGCAGGGGTTCCTACAATGAGCAGTTCTTC

v_call: TRBV27
clone_size: -
j_call: TRBJ1-5
d_call: -
cdr3_aa: CASSLKISSGNQPQHF
cdr3_nt: TGTGCCAGCAGTTTAAAAATCTCATCGGGGAATCAGCCCCAGCATTTT

v_call: TRBV21-1
clone_size: -
j_call: TRBJ2-3
d_call: -
cdr3_aa: CASSDPGLGIGTDTQYF
cdr3_nt: TGTGCCAGCAGCGACCCGGGCCTAGGTATTGGCACAGATACGCAGTATTTT

v_call: TRBV5-1
clone_size: -
j_call: TRBJ2-7
d_call: TRBD2
cdr3_aa: CASSVQTPRTSGGSYEQYF
cdr3_nt: TGCGCCAGCAGCGTCCAAACACCAAGGACTAGCGGGGGATCCTACGAGCAGTACTTC

v_call: TRBV5-4
clone_size: -
j_call: TRBJ1-1
d_call: -
cdr3_aa: CASSSRGREAFF
cdr3_nt: TGTGCCAGCAGCTCACGAGGCAGGGAGGCTTTCTTT

v_call: TRBV6-1
clone_size: -
j_call: TRBJ1-4
d_call: -
cdr3_aa: CASSDAAGTEKLFF
cdr3_nt: TGTGCCAGCAGTGATGCAGCAGGGACTGAAAAACTGTTTTTT

v_call: TRBV7-8
clone_size: -
j_call: TRBJ2-7
d_call: TRBD1
cdr3_aa: CASSLAVTGGYEQYF
cdr3_nt: TGTGCCAGCAGCTTAGCCGTGACAGGGGGTTACGAGCAGTACTTC

v_call: TRBV5-1
clone_size: once
j_call: TRBJ2-5
d_call: TRBD1
cdr3_aa: CASSKGQGQETQYF
cdr3_nt: TGCGCCAGCAGCAAAGGACAGGGGCAAGAGACCCAGTACTTC

v_call: TRBV5-5
clone_size: -
j_call: TRBJ2-5
d_call: TRBD2
cdr3_aa: CASSIGLAGAGDQYF
cdr3_nt: TGTGCCAGCAGCATCGGACTAGCGGGGGCAGGGGACCAGTACTTC

v_call: TRBV15
clone_size: -
j_call: TRBJ2-2
d_call: TRBD2
cdr3_aa: CATSRTLGGFGGELFF
cdr3_nt: TGTGCCACCAGCAGAACCCTGGGGGGGTTTGGCGGGGAGCTGTTTTTT

v_call: TRBV5-1
clone_size: -
j_call: TRBJ1-1
d_call: -
cdr3_aa: CASSLVVTGDWTEAFF
cdr3_nt: TGCGCCAGCAGCTTGGTCGTTACGGGGGATTGGACTGAAGCTTTCTTT

v_call: TRBV28
clone_size: -
j_call: TRBJ1-5
d_call: -
cdr3_aa: CASSLGPKRTVSNQPQHF
cdr3_nt: TGTGCCAGCAGTTTAGGGCCTAAAAGGACAGTTAGCAATCAGCCCCAGCATTTT

v_call: TRBV6-1
clone_size: -
j_call: TRBJ1-2
d_call: -
cdr3_aa: CASSEAELYGYTF
cdr3_nt: TGTGCCAGCAGTGAGGCAGAGCTCTATGGCTACACCTTC

v_call: TRBV28
clone_size: -
j_call: TRBJ2-7
d_call: TRBD1
cdr3_aa: CASMTGGSYEQYF
cdr3_nt: TGTGCCAGCATGACAGGGGGATCCTACGAGCAGTACTTC

v_call: TRBV6-5
clone_size: -
j_call: TRBJ2-7
d_call: -
cdr3_aa: CASSYSTGYEQYF
cdr3_nt: TGTGCCAGCAGTTACTCGACGGGCTACGAGCAGTACTTC

v_call: TRBV11-2
clone_size: once
j_call: TRBJ2-3
d_call: -
cdr3_aa: CASSSYVVGLGMDTQYF
cdr3_nt: TGTGCCAGCAGCTCTTATGTGGTGGGACTGGGGATGGATACGCAGTATTTT

v_call: TRBV6-4
clone_size: -
j_call: TRBJ2-1
d_call: TRBD2
cdr3_aa: CASSDASGSYNEQFF
cdr3_nt: TGTGCCAGCAGTGATGCTAGCGGGAGCTACAATGAGCAGTTCTTC

v_call: TRBV5-1
clone_size: -
j_call: TRBJ2-6
d_call: TRBD1
cdr3_aa: CASSLVEGALGANVLTF
cdr3_nt: TGCGCCAGCAGCTTGGTAGAGGGGGCGCTAGGGGCCAACGTCCTGACTTTC

v_call: TRBV7-3
clone_size: -
j_call: TRBJ2-1
d_call: TRBD2
cdr3_aa: CASSGGSGSFNEQFF
cdr3_nt: TGTGCCAGCAGCGGGGGTAGCGGGAGCTTCAATGAGCAGTTCTTC

v_call: TRBV28
clone_size: few
j_call: TRBJ2-2
d_call: -
cdr3_aa: CASSLFGELFF
cdr3_nt: TGTGCCAGCAGTTTGTTCGGGGAGCTGTTTTTT

v_call: TRBV20-1
clone_size: -
j_call: TRBJ1-2
d_call: -
cdr3_aa: CSARIGDGYTF
cdr3_nt: TGCAGTGCTAGGATAGGGGATGGCTACACCTTC

v_call: TRBV5-1
clone_size: -
j_call: TRBJ1-1
d_call: TRBD1
cdr3_aa: CASSSGQGAPPTEAFF
cdr3_nt: TGCGCCAGCAGCTCGGGACAGGGGGCGCCCCCAACTGAAGCTTTCTTT

v_call: TRBV9
clone_size: -
j_call: TRBJ2-5
d_call: -
cdr3_aa: CASSVDRGDQYF
cdr3_nt: TGTGCCAGCAGCGTAGACCGCGGGGACCAGTACTTC

v_call: TRBV7-2
clone_size: -
j_call: TRBJ1-2
d_call: -
cdr3_aa: CASSLAGAGYGYTF
cdr3_nt: TGTGCCAGCAGCTTAGCGGGGGCGGGGTATGGCTACACCTTC

v_call: TRBV11-3
clone_size: -
j_call: TRBJ1-3
d_call: -
cdr3_aa: CASSGSGNTIYF
cdr3_nt: TGTGCCAGCAGCGGCTCTGGAAACACCATATATTTT

v_call: TRBV10-1
clone_size: once
j_call: TRBJ2-2
d_call: -
cdr3_aa: CASTRDLNTGELFF
cdr3_nt: TGCGCCAGCACCCGAGACTTGAACACCGGGGAGCTGTTTTTT

v_call: TRBV25-1
clone_size: -
j_call: TRBJ2-6
d_call: -
cdr3_aa: CASSETRWNSGANVLTF
cdr3_nt: TGTGCCAGCAGTGAAACGAGGTGGAACTCTGGGGCCAACGTCCTGACTTTC

v_call: TRBV4-1
clone_size: -
j_call: TRBJ2-2
d_call: TRBD2
cdr3_aa: CASSQEPGLAGGPLNTGELFF
cdr3_nt: TGCGCCAGCAGCCAAGAACCGGGACTAGCGGGAGGGCCTTTGAACACCGGGGAGCTGTTTTTT

v_call: TRBV5-1
clone_size: -
j_call: TRBJ2-2
d_call: -
cdr3_aa: CASFPANTGELFF
cdr3_nt: TGCGCCAGTTTCCCTGCTAACACCGGGGAGCTGTTTTTT

v_call: TRBV6-1
clone_size: -
j_call: TRBJ2-1
d_call: TRBD2
cdr3_aa: CASSEREVNEQFF
cdr3_nt: TGTGCCAGCAGTGAACGGGAGGTCAATGAGCAGTTCTTC

v_call: TRBV6-5
clone_size: -
j_call: TRBJ2-3
d_call: TRBD1
cdr3_aa: CASSYGGQPDTQYF
cdr3_nt: TGTGCCAGCAGTTACGGGGGACAGCCAGATACGCAGTATTTT

v_call: TRBV5-1
clone_size: -
j_call: TRBJ1-2
d_call: -
cdr3_aa: CASSPTVGSGYTF
cdr3_nt: TGCGCCAGCAGCCCCACCGTAGGGAGTGGCTACACCTTC

v_call: TRBV6-5
clone_size: once
j_call: TRBJ1-1
d_call: -
cdr3_aa: CASSYNRANTEAFF
cdr3_nt: TGTGCCAGCAGTTATAACAGGGCGAACACTGAAGCTTTCTTT

v_call: TRBV11-2
clone_size: once
j_call: TRBJ1-4
d_call: -
cdr3_aa: CASSLAVLEKLFF
cdr3_nt: TGTGCCAGCAGCTTAGCGGTTCTCGAAAAACTGTTTTTT

v_call: TRBV6-5
clone_size: -
j_call: TRBJ1-6
d_call: TRBD1
cdr3_aa: CASRDRALRDSPLHF
cdr3_nt: TGTGCCAGCAGAGACAGGGCTTTGCGAGATTCACCCCTCCACTTT

v_call: TRBV7-9
clone_size: -
j_call: TRBJ1-5
d_call: TRBD1
cdr3_aa: CASSPGQGSNQPQHF
cdr3_nt: TGTGCCAGCAGCCCGGGACAGGGCTCCAATCAGCCCCAGCATTTT

v_call: TRBV6-1
clone_size: -
j_call: TRBJ2-7
d_call: TRBD1
cdr3_aa: CASLDRNSYEQYF
cdr3_nt: TGTGCCAGCTTGGACAGGAACTCCTACGAGCAGTACTTC

v_call: TRBV6-5
clone_size: few
j_call: TRBJ1-2
d_call: -
cdr3_aa: CASSYSGTRGYTF
cdr3_nt: TGTGCCAGCAGTTACTCGGGGACACGGGGCTACACCTTC

v_call: TRBV11-3
clone_size: -
j_call: TRBJ2-1
d_call: TRBD1
cdr3_aa: CASSLGQGGAGNEQFF
cdr3_nt: TGTGCCAGCAGCTTAGGACAGGGGGGTGCCGGCAATGAGCAGTTCTTC